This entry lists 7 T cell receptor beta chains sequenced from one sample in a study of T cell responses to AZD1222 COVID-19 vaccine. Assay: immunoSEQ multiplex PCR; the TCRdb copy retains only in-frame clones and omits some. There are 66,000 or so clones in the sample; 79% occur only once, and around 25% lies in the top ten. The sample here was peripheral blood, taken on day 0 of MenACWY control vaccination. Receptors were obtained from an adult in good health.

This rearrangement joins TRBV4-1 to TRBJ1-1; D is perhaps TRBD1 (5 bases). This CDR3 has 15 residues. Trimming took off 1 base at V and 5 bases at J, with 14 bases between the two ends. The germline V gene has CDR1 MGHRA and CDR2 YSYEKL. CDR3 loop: CASSQGGTGGTEAFF. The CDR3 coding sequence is TGCGCCAGCAGCCAAGGAGGTACGGGGGGAACTGAAGCTTTCTTT.

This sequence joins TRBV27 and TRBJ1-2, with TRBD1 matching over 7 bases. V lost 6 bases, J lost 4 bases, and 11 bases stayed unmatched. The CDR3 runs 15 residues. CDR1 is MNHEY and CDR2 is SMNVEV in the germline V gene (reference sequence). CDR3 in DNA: TGTGCCAGCAGGCCCGACAGGGACGTAACCTATGGCTACACCTTC. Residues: CASRPDRDVTYGYTF.

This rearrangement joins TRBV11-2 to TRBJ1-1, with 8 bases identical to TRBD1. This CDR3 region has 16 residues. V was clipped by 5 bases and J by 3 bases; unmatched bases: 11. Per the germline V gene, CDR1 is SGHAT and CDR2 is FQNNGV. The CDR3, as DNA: TGTGCCAGCAGCCCCGGGACAGGAGCTAGTGACACTGAAGCTTTCTTT. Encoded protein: CASSPGTGASDTEAFF.

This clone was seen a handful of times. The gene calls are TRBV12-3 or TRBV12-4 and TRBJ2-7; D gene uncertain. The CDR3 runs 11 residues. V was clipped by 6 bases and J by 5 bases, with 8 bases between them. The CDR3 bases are TGTGCCAGCAGCCAACGTAACGAGCAGTACTTC. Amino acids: CASSQRNEQYF.

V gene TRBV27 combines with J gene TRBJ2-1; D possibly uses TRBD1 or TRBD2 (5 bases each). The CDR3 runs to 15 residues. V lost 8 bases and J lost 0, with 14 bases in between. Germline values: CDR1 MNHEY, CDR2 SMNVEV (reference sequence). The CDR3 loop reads CASRLGGSSYNEQFF. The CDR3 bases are TGTGCCAGCCGCCTTGGGGGTTCCTCCTACAATGAGCAGTTCTTC.

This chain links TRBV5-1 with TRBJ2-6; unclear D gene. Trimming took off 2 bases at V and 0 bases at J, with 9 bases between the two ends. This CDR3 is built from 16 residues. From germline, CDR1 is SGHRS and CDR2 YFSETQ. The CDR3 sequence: CASSFELTSGANVLTF. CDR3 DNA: TGCGCCAGCAGCTTCGAACTCACCTCTGGGGCCAACGTCCTGACTTTC. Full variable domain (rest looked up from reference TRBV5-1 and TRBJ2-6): KAGVTQTPRYLIKTRGQQVTLSCSPISGHRSVSWYQQTPGQGLQFLFEYFSETQRNKGNFPGRFSGRQFSNSRSEMNVSTLELGDSALYLCASSFELTSGANVLTFGAGSRLTVL.

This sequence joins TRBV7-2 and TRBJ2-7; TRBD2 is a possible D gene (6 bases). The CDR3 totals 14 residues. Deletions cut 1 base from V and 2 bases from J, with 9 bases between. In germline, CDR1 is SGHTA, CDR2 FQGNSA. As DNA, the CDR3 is TGTGCCAGCAGCTTAGGGGACTCGGCCTACGAGCAGTACTTC. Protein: CASSLGDSAYEQYF.